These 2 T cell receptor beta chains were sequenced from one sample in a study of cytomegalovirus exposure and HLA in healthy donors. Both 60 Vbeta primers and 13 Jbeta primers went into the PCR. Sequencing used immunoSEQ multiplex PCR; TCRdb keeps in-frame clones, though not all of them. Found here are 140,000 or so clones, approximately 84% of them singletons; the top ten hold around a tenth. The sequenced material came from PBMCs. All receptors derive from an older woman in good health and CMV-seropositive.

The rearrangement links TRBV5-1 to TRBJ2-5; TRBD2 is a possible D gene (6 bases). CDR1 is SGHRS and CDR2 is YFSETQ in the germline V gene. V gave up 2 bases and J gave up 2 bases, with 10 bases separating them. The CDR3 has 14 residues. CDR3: CASSFGGGQETQYF. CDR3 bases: TGCGCCAGCAGCTTCGGGGGTGGACAAGAGACCCAGTACTTC.

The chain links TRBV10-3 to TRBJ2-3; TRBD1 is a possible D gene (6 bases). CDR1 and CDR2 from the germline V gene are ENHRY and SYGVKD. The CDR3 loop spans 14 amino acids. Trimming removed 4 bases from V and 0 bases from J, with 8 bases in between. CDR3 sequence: CAISAGASTDTQYF. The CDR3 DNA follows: TGTGCCATCAGTGCAGGGGCGAGCACAGATACGCAGTATTTT.